These T cell receptor beta chains were read from a single sample in a study of T cell changes during pregnancy in multiple sclerosis. The assay was immunoSEQ multiplex PCR, and TCRdb's table has in-frame clones only and misses some. The sample has roughly 99,000 clones, just under 95% seen once; the top ten hold less than 0.85%. The specimen comprised peripheral blood, sampled in the third trimester of pregnancy. These receptors originate from a female donor in good health, enrolled as a control in a pregnancy study. Both conserved end residues are part of each CDR3. A D gene is named only where the DNA matches it firmly. Some rows have no size entry. The others give once, few or many, or a class for an expanded clone.

>-|TRBV5-1|-|TRBJ1-5
CASSLGTVGHGNQPQHF
TGCGCCAGCAGCTTGGGGACAGTGGGGCACGGCAATCAGCCCCAGCATTTT
>TRBD1|TRBV5-5|-|TRBJ2-1
CASSLPGQGTNEQFF
TGTGCCAGCAGCCTTCCGGGACAGGGGACTAATGAGCAGTTCTTC
>-|TRBV6-1|-|TRBJ1-2
CASSEAAVRGYTF
TGTGCCAGCAGTGAAGCAGCAGTGAGGGGCTACACCTTC
>-|TRBV7-8|-|TRBJ1-2
CATKEADQNYGYTF
TGTGCCACCAAGGAAGCGGACCAAAACTATGGCTACACCTTC
>-|TRBV7-7|-|TRBJ2-1
CASSLDSNNEQFF
TGTGCCAGCAGCTTAGACAGTAACAATGAGCAGTTCTTC
>-|TRBV5-6|once|TRBJ1-5
CASSHRGFNQPQHF
TGTGCCAGCAGCCATCGGGGGTTCAATCAGCCCCAGCATTTT
>TRBD1|TRBV30|few|TRBJ2-1
CAWSLDRASYNEQFF
TGTGCCTGGAGCCTGGACAGGGCCTCCTACAATGAGCAGTTCTTC
>TRBD1|TRBV2|-|TRBJ1-6
CASSGSTGAYNSPLHF
TGTGCCAGCAGTGGATCCACAGGGGCCTATAATTCACCCCTCCACTTT
>-|TRBV6-4|-|TRBJ2-1
CASSDLGQGGSEQFF
TGTGCCAGCAGTGACTTAGGACAGGGAGGGAGTGAGCAGTTCTTC
>TRBD1|TRBV2|-|TRBJ2-5
CASSGDRAGTQYF
TGTGCCAGCAGCGGGGACAGGGCAGGGACCCAGTACTTC
>-|TRBV30|once|TRBJ1-1
CAFGLGGSTEAFF
TGTGCCTTTGGATTGGGGGGGAGCACTGAAGCTTTCTTT
>-|TRBV19|-|TRBJ1-6
CASTIQAAYNSPLHF
TGTGCCAGTACCATTCAGGCCGCCTATAATTCACCCCTCCACTTT
>-|TRBV7-7|-|TRBJ2-3
CASSLGPDSLTQYF
TGTGCTAGCAGCTTAGGTCCGGACAGTCTTACGCAGTATTTT
>TRBD1|TRBV4-1|-|TRBJ2-1
CASSQEQGSYNEQFF
TGCGCCAGCAGCCAGGAACAGGGGTCCTACAATGAGCAGTTCTTC
>-|TRBV7-3|-|TRBJ2-5
CASSKGQQETQYF
TGTGCCAGCAGCAAAGGACAGCAAGAGACCCAGTACTTC
>-|TRBV14|-|TRBJ2-7
CASSLGTGRYEQYF
TGTGCCAGCAGCCTTGGGACTGGTCGTTACGAGCAGTACTTC
>-|TRBV19|-|TRBJ1-1
CASSRTEMNTEAFF
TGTGCCAGTAGTCGTACAGAGATGAACACTGAAGCTTTCTTT
>TRBD1|TRBV18|-|TRBJ2-3
CASSPDRGDTDTQYF
TGTGCCAGCTCACCCGACAGGGGCGATACAGATACGCAGTATTTT
>-|TRBV6-5|once|TRBJ1-1
CASSRTVPNTEAFF
TGTGCCAGCAGCCGAACAGTGCCGAACACTGAAGCTTTCTTT
>TRBD1|TRBV6-6|once|TRBJ1-5
CASSRTGGQPQHF
TGTGCCAGCAGTCGGACAGGTGGCCAGCCCCAGCATTTT
>TRBD1|TRBV6-4|-|TRBJ1-1
CASSVQGGPNTEAFF
TGTGCCAGCAGTGTGCAGGGGGGCCCGAACACTGAAGCTTTCTTT
>TRBD1|TRBV7-9|-|TRBJ1-2
CASSLDTAGGGYGYTF
TGTGCCAGCAGCTTAGATACGGCAGGGGGAGGCTATGGCTACACCTTC
>-|TRBV6-5|once|TRBJ1-4
CASSYGTVAEKLFF
TGTGCCAGCAGTTATGGCACGGTAGCTGAAAAACTGTTTTTT
>-|TRBV6-5|-|TRBJ1-2
CASSSGEGGYTF
TGTGCCAGCAGCTCGGGCGAGGGTGGCTACACCTTC
>TRBD2|TRBV9|-|TRBJ2-2
CASTSGGENTGELFF
TGTGCCAGCACTAGCGGGGGAGAGAACACCGGGGAGCTGTTTTTT
>TRBD1|TRBV6-5|-|TRBJ2-7
CASSDREVTYEQYF
TGTGCCAGCAGTGACAGGGAAGTGACCTACGAGCAGTACTTC
>-|TRBV4-3|-|TRBJ1-5
CASSQDRAGQPQHF
TGCGCCAGCAGCCAAGACAGGGCAGGTCAGCCCCAGCATTTT
>TRBD2|TRBV10-3|-|TRBJ2-7
CATRGDSVSYEQYF
TGTGCCACCCGGGGGGATAGCGTATCCTACGAGCAGTACTTC
>TRBD2|TRBV27|-|TRBJ2-1
CASSGGGYNEQFF
TGTGCCAGCAGCGGGGGAGGGTACAATGAGCAGTTCTTC
>-|TRBV6-5|-|TRBJ2-5
CASSRTGDSQETQYF
TGTGCCAGCAGTCGGACTGGAGATTCACAAGAGACCCAGTACTTC
>-|TRBV18|-|TRBJ1-4
CASSPPYEVFNEKLFF
TGTGCCAGCTCACCACCGTACGAGGTGTTTAATGAAAAACTGTTTTTT
>TRBD1|TRBV14|-|TRBJ1-2
CASSQDRTGTGNYGYTF
TGTGCCAGCAGCCAAGACAGAACCGGGACAGGGAACTATGGCTACACCTTC
>TRBD1|TRBV5-6|-|TRBJ1-2
CASSEEQGGIYGYTF
TGTGCCAGCAGCGAGGAACAGGGGGGGATCTATGGCTACACCTTC
>TRBD1|TRBV4-2|-|TRBJ2-7
CASSPGQGDYEQYF
TGTGCCAGCAGCCCGGGACAGGGGGACTACGAGCAGTACTTC
>-|TRBV9|-|TRBJ2-7
CASSVGGGGSYEQYF
TGTGCCAGCAGCGTAGGGGGAGGGGGGTCTTACGAGCAGTACTTC
>-|TRBV27|-|TRBJ2-5
CASSLSGGAGMETQYF
TGTGCCAGCAGTTTATCGGGCGGGGCTGGGATGGAGACCCAGTACTTC
>-|TRBV9|-|TRBJ1-2
CASSVGRGVGGYTF
TGTGCCAGCAGCGTAGGGAGGGGCGTCGGTGGCTACACCTTC
>TRBD1|TRBV9|once|TRBJ1-4
CASSAASVGQGDEKLFF
TGTGCCAGCAGCGCTGCGTCTGTGGGACAGGGGGATGAAAAACTGTTTTTT
>-|TRBV6-4|once|TRBJ2-2
CASRPTRVTGELFF
TGTGCCAGCCGACCAACCCGGGTCACCGGGGAGCTGTTTTTT
>-|TRBV7-9|-|TRBJ2-7
CASSREPGQTYEQYF
TGTGCCAGCAGCCGCGAACCCGGACAAACCTACGAGCAGTACTTC
>TRBD1|TRBV7-9|-|TRBJ2-3
CASSLRGPTDTQYF
TGTGCCAGCAGCCTTAGGGGGCCGACAGATACGCAGTATTTT